The clone carrying this TCR beta chain was detected ten times or more. Its antigen is unknown. The V end lost 0 bases, the J end lost 4 bases, and 10 bases lay between the germline ends. Looked up from germline, CDR1 is SGHRS and CDR2 is YFSETQ. This CDR3 has 15 amino acids. This entry belongs to a study of regulatory T cells in long-lasting Graves disease. Relying on iRepertoire HTBI primers and Arm-PCR of CDR3 regions, the team built TCR beta libraries. Each CDR3 protein gets one entry after TCRdb re-called the multiplex PCR reads with MiXCR. In the table there are 400,000 to 500,000 distinct CDR3 sequences, over 15% of which are singletons. The time point here: newly diagnosed GD, antithyroid drugs for less than 3 months. The TCR library was prepared using RNA isolated from PBMCs. Study results and caveats: The study found lower TCR diversity in persistent Graves' patients than in newly diagnosed ones.

The sample also formed part of further work on T cells in Graves' hyperthyroidism and ophthalmopathy.

The gene calls are TRBV5-1 and TRBJ2-2; no reliable D call. Source: peripheral blood mononuclear cells (PBMCs), taken at new diagnosis, from a patient treated with antithyroid drugs. The TCR was taken from a woman under 30 with Graves disease. Here the CDR3 reads CASSLVVVGTGELFF. The CDR3 bases are TGCGCCAGCAGCTTGGTTGTAGTAGGCACCGGGGAGCTGTTTTTT.